Below, one TCR beta chain is given with its context. This entry comes from a study of beta chain features in type 1 diabetes. The germline V gene encodes CDR1 SGHNT and CDR2 YYREEE (reference sequence). There are 14 residues in the CDR3. The V gene lost 5 bases and the J gene lost 5 bases, with 16 bases spanning the gap. The isolated RNA, all of it, was reverse transcribed, so expressed TCRB transcripts were what got sequenced. The method was immunoSEQ multiplex PCR; TCRdb's version includes in-frame clones alone and lacks a portion of them. The sample has about 290,000 clones; about 8.5% are singletons.

V usage is TRBV5-4 and J usage is TRBJ1-1; weak D call: TRBD1 (5 bases). This sequence was found in a woman under 30 in good health. Sequenced material: central memory CD4+ T cells from blood. CDR3 sequence reads: CASSYAGTRTEAFF. The CDR3 nucleotides are TGTGCCAGCAGTTACGCCGGGACGAGGACTGAAGCTTTCTTT.